Each of the 23 T cell receptor beta chains below was sequenced from the same sample in a study of T cell clones after liver transplantation (dated by TCRdb to the late 2010s). Library creation used the immunoSEQ multiplex PCR assay. Drawn from immuneACCESS, this table holds only the in-frame rearrangements with V and J called that TCRdb kept. Clones are partly lost; checked studies trace under half to an unresolved V gene and leave the rest unexplained. The sample table shows 75,000 to 95,000 clones, and less than 90% are seen once. Roughly 2.8% of the sample comes from the top ten. This specimen consisted of CD4+ T cells from blood, obtained at the 22-month timepoint. These receptors were collected from a human patient who received a liver transplant. After a transplant, not all T cells may be the patient's own; some may come from the graft donor.

This clone showed up just a few times. This chain joins TRBV2 and TRBJ2-5; 7 bases line up with TRBD2. Germline V gene lookup returns CDR1 SNHLY and CDR2 FYNNEI. The CDR3 covers 14 residues. The CDR3 loop reads CASRTSWRQETQYF. DNA of the CDR3: TGTGCTTCGCGGACTAGTTGGAGACAAGAGACCCAGTACTTC.

The gene calls are TRBV7-2 and TRBJ2-7; 9 bases fit TRBD1. CDR3 length equals 13 residues. V lost 3 bases, J lost 4 bases, and 1 base stayed unmatched. Germline V gene lookup returns CDR1 SGHTA and CDR2 FQGNSA. As DNA, the CDR3 is TGTGCCAGCAGCTTTGACAGGGGGTACGAGCAGTACTTC. As protein: CASSFDRGYEQYF.

The chain couples TRBV7-7 to TRBJ2-6; D not resolved. Trimming cost V 5 bases and J 5 bases, with 16 bases left between them. CDR3 size: 16 residues. Germline V gene sequence: CDR1 SSHAT, CDR2 FNYEAQ (reference sequence). The CDR3 here is CASSLIPQSRANVLTF. CDR3 DNA: TGTGCCAGCAGCCTTATCCCACAAAGTCGGGCCAACGTCCTGACTTTC.

This chain uses TRBV4-3 with TRBJ2-1; a weak D match, TRBD2 (5 bases). Trimming took 1 base from V and 9 from J, leaving 10 bases between them. In germline, CDR1 is LGHNA, CDR2 YSLEER. The CDR3 is made up of 13 amino acids. Here the CDR3 reads CASSQALAFEQFF. CDR3 DNA sequence: TGCGCCAGCAGCCAAGCTCTAGCTTTTGAGCAGTTCTTC.

This chain links TRBV28 with TRBJ2-1; D unresolved. V was pared by 4 bases and J by 9 bases, with 13 bases between. CDR1 is MDHEN and CDR2 is SYDVKM in the germline V gene. The CDR3 length is 13 residues. CDR3 sequence: CASSSPLQAEQFF. CDR3 nucleotides: TGTGCCAGCAGTTCCCCTCTACAAGCTGAGCAGTTCTTC.

In this sample, this clone turned up once. The chain carries TRBV30 and TRBJ1-5, with TRBD1 as a possible D gene (5 bases). The CDR3 consists of 13 residues. Germline assignment: CDR1 GTSNPN and CDR2 SVGIG (reference sequence). Deletions cut 0 bases from V and 7 bases from J, with 10 bases between. The CDR3 here is CAWSVRSGQPQHF. The CDR3 DNA is TGTGCCTGGAGTGTACGGTCAGGGCAGCCCCAGCATTTT.

The V call is TRBV6-5, the J call TRBJ1-2; 10 nucleotides match TRBD1. Germline V gene sequence: CDR1 MNHEY, CDR2 SVGAGI. The CDR3 runs to 12 residues. V lost 6 bases to trimming and J lost 8 bases; unmatched junction nucleotides: 3. The CDR3 here is CASRDRGSGYTF. As DNA, the CDR3 is TGTGCCAGCAGGGACAGGGGGAGCGGCTACACCTTC.

The V call is TRBV5-6, the J call TRBJ2-2, with D unresolved. CDR3 length equals 15 residues. V was cut by 0 bases and J by 2 bases, with 8 bases left in between. Germline V lookup: CDR1 SGHDT, CDR2 YYEEEE. The CDR3 here is CASSLVNRNTGELFF. CDR3 in DNA: TGTGCCAGCAGCTTGGTCAACAGAAACACCGGGGAGCTGTTTTTT.

J is TRBJ2-5 and V is TRBV20-1; TRBD2 aligns across 8 bases. The CDR3 covers 11 residues. J gave up 10 bases and V 6 bases, and 7 bases lay outside the gene matches. CDR1 is DFQATT and CDR2 is SNEGSKA in the germline V gene (reference sequence). The CDR3 region has the DNA TGCAGTGCCACAACAAGCGGGGGCCAGTACTTC. Translation: CSATTSGGQYF.

This clone was counted once. The chain recombines TRBV2 with TRBJ1-1, with D hard to call. This CDR3 comprises 16 residues. Germline CDR1 SNHLY, CDR2 FYNNEI. V was cut by 5 bases and J by 1 base, with 17 bases left in between. The CDR3 loop reads CASSSGWGGRNTEAFF. For the CDR3, the DNA is TGTGCCAGCAGTTCAGGCTGGGGTGGTAGGAACACTGAAGCTTTCTTT.

The table lists this clone with a count of one. The chain has TRBV6-5 and TRBJ1-1; a possible D gene is TRBD1 (5 bases). The germline V gene has CDR1 MNHEY and CDR2 SVGAGI. The V end lost 2 bases, the J end lost 5 bases, and 12 bases lay between the germline ends. The CDR3 sequence is 14 residues long. CDR3 amino acids: CASSYDGAVTEAFF. CDR3 DNA sequence: TGTGCCAGCAGTTACGACGGGGCGGTTACTGAAGCTTTCTTT.

The rearrangement joins TRBV7-6 to TRBJ2-2, with 9 positions matching TRBD1. The CDR3 spans 16 residues. Trimming removed 5 bases from V and 1 base from J; junction bases left unmatched: 5. CDR1 is SGHVS, CDR2 FNYEAQ, per germline. CDR3 nucleotide sequence: TGTGCCAGCAGCCGGGACAGGGAATTGAACACCGGGGAGCTGTTTTTT. Translating gives CASSRDRELNTGELFF.

This chain links TRBV19 with TRBJ2-5; the D is unclear. Trimming left V 6 bases short and J 6 bases short, with 20 bases between. There are 15 residues in the CDR3. The germline CDR1 and CDR2 sequences are LNHDA and SQIVND (reference sequence). In DNA, the CDR3 is TGTGCCAGTAGCTCTTCCCCAGTTATGGGGAAGACCCAGTACTTC. It encodes CASSSSPVMGKTQYF.

This chain links TRBV5-1 with TRBJ2-5; 13 bases are shared with TRBD2. Unmatched junction bases numbered 10, after V lost 6 bases and J lost 5 bases. The CDR3 extends over 16 amino acids. Per the germline V gene, CDR1 is SGHRS and CDR2 is YFSETQ. The DNA of the CDR3 is TGCGCCAGCACCCGGACTAGCGGGAGATCTGTGGAGACCCAGTACTTC. Protein: CASTRTSGRSVETQYF. Full variable domain (outside the CDR3, taken from reference TRBV5-1 and TRBJ2-5): KAGVTQTPRYLIKTRGQQVTLSCSPISGHRSVSWYQQTPGQGLQFLFEYFSETQRNKGNFPGRFSGRQFSNSRSEMNVSTLELGDSALYLCASTRTSGRSVETQYFGPGTRLLVL.

The rearrangement links TRBV4-3 to TRBJ2-7, with D possibly TRBD1 on 6 matching bases. This CDR3 has 15 residues. V lost 0 bases and J lost 7, with 16 bases in between. Germline V CDR1 and CDR2: LGHNA, YSLEER. CDR3 residues: CASSQEVGQNREQYF. The DNA for the CDR3 is TGCGCCAGCAGCCAAGAGGTCGGACAGAACCGGGAGCAGTACTTC.

The chain couples TRBV28 to TRBJ2-3; 8 bases line up with TRBD2. The length of the CDR3 is 16 residues. Trimming took 7 bases from V and 4 from J; bases not matched to a gene: 13. Germline values: CDR1 MDHEN, CDR2 SYDVKM. CDR3 nucleotide sequence: TGTGCCAGCACTCAAGAGAGCGGGAGTATCGCAGATACGCAGTATTTT. Translated: CASTQESGSIADTQYF.

The CDR3 sequence: CASSSQGARTEAFF. The CDR3 DNA is TGTGCCAGCAGTTCCCAGGGGGCTCGGACTGAAGCTTTCTTT. The rearrangement joins TRBV28 to TRBJ1-1, with 8 bases identical to TRBD1. Germline V gene sequence: CDR1 MDHEN, CDR2 SYDVKM. The CDR3 length is 14 residues. V gave up 4 bases and J gave up 5 bases; unmatched junction bases: 6.

V gene TRBV9 combines with J gene TRBJ2-1; D is undetermined. The V and J ends lost 5 bases and 3 bases respectively, with 12 bases between them. This CDR3 contains 14 residues. Germline V gene data show CDR1 as SGDLS and CDR2 as YYNGEE. As DNA, the CDR3 is TGTGCCAGCAGTATCACCTTCGGCTACAATGAGCAGTTCTTC. Protein: CASSITFGYNEQFF.

J is TRBJ2-7 and V is TRBV6-5, with D possibly matching TRBD1 (6 bases). The length of the CDR3 is 13 residues. The germline CDR1 and CDR2 sequences are MNHEY and SVGAGI. Trimming stripped 0 bases from V and 3 bases from J, with 6 bases between. The DNA of the CDR3 is TGTGCCAGCAGTTACTCGGACAGCTACGAGCAGTACTTC. Its translation: CASSYSDSYEQYF.

This chain joins TRBV21-1 and TRBJ1-2. TRBV21-1 corresponds to a pseudogene. The CDR3 spans 15 residues. The CDR3 reads CASSKGSGTNYGYTF. As DNA, the CDR3 is TGTGCCAGCAGCAAGGGGAGTGGGACTAACTATGGCTACACCTTC.

The V call is TRBV4-1, the J call TRBJ2-1, with D tentatively TRBD1 or TRBD2 (7 bases each). Deletions cut 1 base from V and 4 bases from J, with 14 bases between. In germline, CDR1 is MGHRA, CDR2 YSYEKL. The CDR3 extends over 16 amino acids. The DNA of the CDR3 is TGCGCCAGCAGCCAAGGGGGGAGGGGGCCGTACAATGAGCAGTTCTTC. Translated, it gives CASSQGGRGPYNEQFF.

The V and J genes are TRBV6-1 and TRBJ2-2, with unresolved D. The CDR3 length is 16 residues. The germline gives CDR1 MNHNS, CDR2 SASEGT. V shed 2 bases and J shed 0 bases, with 10 bases lying between them. The CDR3 region has the DNA TGTGCCAGCAGTGAAAGGGCAGCAGCGAACACCGGGGAGCTGTTTTTT. Its protein is CASSERAAANTGELFF.

The CDR3 region is CASSTHQNRVNVYGYTF. The CDR3 region has the DNA TGTGCCAGTAGTACCCACCAAAACAGGGTCAACGTCTATGGCTACACCTTC. The chain uses TRBV19 and TRBJ1-2; D is perhaps TRBD1 (6 bases). V was pared by 4 bases and J by 4 bases, with 22 bases between. Germline loops: CDR1 LNHDA, CDR2 SQIVND (reference sequence). The CDR3 runs 17 residues.